These T cell receptor beta chains were read from a single sample in a study of cytotoxic CD8 clonotypes in ibrutinib-treated CLL. Sequencing was performed with immunoSEQ multiplex PCR; in TCRdb, only in-frame clones are kept and a portion is missing. The sample yields more than 200,000 clones, approximately 75% seen once. Sequences were derived from PBMCs, sampled after 12 months of ibrutinib treatment. The receptor set was obtained from a human donor with chronic lymphocytic leukemia. Each CDR3 is given with its conserved first and last residue. D genes are given only for firm matches. The listing skips clone size in some rows; elsewhere it reads once, few, many or a size class.

j_call: TRBJ2-1; d_call: TRBD2; clone_size: -; v_call: TRBV30; cdr3_aa: CAWSVRGLAGGNEQFF; cdr3_nt: TGTGCCTGGAGTGTACGCGGACTAGCGGGGGGGAATGAGCAGTTCTTC
j_call: TRBJ2-7; d_call: TRBD2; clone_size: -; v_call: TRBV7-9; cdr3_aa: CASSEGLGYEQYF; cdr3_nt: TGTGCCAGCAGCGAGGGACTAGGCTACGAGCAGTACTTC
j_call: TRBJ2-5; d_call: -; clone_size: few; v_call: TRBV4-1; cdr3_aa: CASSQAGLFGTQYF; cdr3_nt: TGCGCCAGCAGCCAAGCCGGGCTGTTTGGGACCCAGTACTTC
j_call: TRBJ2-7; d_call: -; clone_size: -; v_call: TRBV20-1; cdr3_aa: CSATNYGGQYF; cdr3_nt: TGCAGTGCTACAAACTACGGAGGGCAGTACTTC
j_call: TRBJ1-4; d_call: -; clone_size: few; v_call: TRBV9; cdr3_aa: CASSVAQGTEKLFF; cdr3_nt: TGTGCCAGCAGCGTAGCGCAGGGGACTGAAAAACTGTTTTTT
j_call: TRBJ2-1; d_call: -; clone_size: -; v_call: TRBV7-6; cdr3_aa: CASSLVPLYNEQFF; cdr3_nt: TGTGCCAGCAGCTTAGTTCCGCTTTACAATGAGCAGTTCTTC
j_call: TRBJ2-2; d_call: -; clone_size: few; v_call: TRBV27; cdr3_aa: CASSRNRVANTGELFF; cdr3_nt: TGTGCCAGCAGCCGCAACAGAGTCGCGAACACCGGGGAGCTGTTTTTT
j_call: TRBJ2-7; d_call: -; clone_size: -; v_call: TRBV6-5; cdr3_aa: CASKGRKGSYEQYF; cdr3_nt: TGTGCCAGCAAAGGAAGAAAAGGAAGCTACGAGCAGTACTTC
j_call: TRBJ1-5; d_call: -; clone_size: few; v_call: TRBV10-3; cdr3_aa: CAISTQGDYNQPQHF; cdr3_nt: TGTGCCATCAGTACCCAAGGGGATTATAATCAGCCCCAGCATTTT
j_call: TRBJ1-2; d_call: -; clone_size: many; v_call: TRBV4-1; cdr3_aa: CASSRPPTGDYGYTF; cdr3_nt: TGCGCCAGCAGCCGACCACCGACAGGCGACTATGGCTACACCTTC
j_call: TRBJ2-7; d_call: -; clone_size: -; v_call: TRBV7-8; cdr3_aa: CASSTRLTHYEQYF; cdr3_nt: TGTGCCAGCAGCACACGACTAACCCACTACGAGCAGTACTTC
j_call: TRBJ1-5; d_call: -; clone_size: -; v_call: TRBV6-5; cdr3_aa: CASSEETGFRPQHF; cdr3_nt: TGTGCCAGCAGTGAAGAAACAGGGTTCCGGCCCCAGCATTTT
j_call: TRBJ2-7; d_call: -; clone_size: -; v_call: TRBV5-4; cdr3_aa: CASSPGGGLGQGRIEQYF; cdr3_nt: TGTGCCAGCAGCCCGGGGGGGGGATTGGGACAGGGAAGAATCGAGCAGTACTTC
j_call: TRBJ1-4; d_call: -; clone_size: few; v_call: TRBV5-1; cdr3_aa: CASSFGTGNEKLFF; cdr3_nt: TGCGCCAGCAGCTTTGGGACTGGGAATGAAAAACTGTTTTTT
j_call: TRBJ2-7; d_call: TRBD1; clone_size: -; v_call: TRBV15; cdr3_aa: CATSREPGQGAMYEQYF; cdr3_nt: TGTGCCACCAGCAGAGAACCCGGACAGGGGGCGATGTACGAGCAGTACTTC
j_call: TRBJ1-1; d_call: -; clone_size: -; v_call: TRBV18; cdr3_aa: CASSPRVVQQNTEAFF; cdr3_nt: TGTGCCAGCTCACCACGAGTTGTACAGCAGAACACTGAAGCTTTCTTT
j_call: TRBJ2-5; d_call: -; clone_size: -; v_call: TRBV5-1; cdr3_aa: CASSSQDQETQYF; cdr3_nt: TGCGCCAGCAGCTCACAGGACCAAGAGACCCAGTACTTC
j_call: TRBJ2-7; d_call: TRBD1; clone_size: -; v_call: TRBV9; cdr3_aa: CASSVSGTGVDEQYF; cdr3_nt: TGTGCCAGCAGCGTGAGCGGGACAGGGGTGGACGAGCAGTACTTC
j_call: TRBJ2-3; d_call: -; clone_size: -; v_call: TRBV4-1; cdr3_aa: CASRGSRESGTDTQYF; cdr3_nt: TGCGCCAGCAGAGGGTCCCGGGAGTCGGGCACAGATACGCAGTATTTT
j_call: TRBJ2-1; d_call: -; clone_size: once; v_call: TRBV14; cdr3_aa: CASSQGPPTSSYNEQFF; cdr3_nt: TGTGCCAGCAGCCAAGGCCCTCCGACCAGCTCCTACAATGAGCAGTTCTTC
j_call: TRBJ2-3; d_call: -; clone_size: -; v_call: TRBV7-9; cdr3_aa: CASSLRADTQYF; cdr3_nt: TGTGCCAGCAGCTTAAGGGCAGATACGCAGTATTTT
j_call: TRBJ2-7; d_call: TRBD2; clone_size: few; v_call: TRBV4-2; cdr3_aa: CASSREGTGGTSYEQYF; cdr3_nt: TGTGCCAGCAGCCGAGAGGGGACGGGGGGAACCTCCTACGAGCAGTACTTC
j_call: TRBJ1-5; d_call: -; clone_size: -; v_call: TRBV19; cdr3_aa: CASGQSGMFQPQHF; cdr3_nt: TGTGCCAGTGGACAGTCGGGTATGTTTCAGCCCCAGCATTTT
j_call: TRBJ2-1; d_call: -; clone_size: -; v_call: TRBV10-1; cdr3_aa: CASSEEETYNEQFF; cdr3_nt: TGCGCCAGCAGTGAAGAGGAGACCTACAATGAGCAGTTCTTC
j_call: TRBJ2-3; d_call: -; clone_size: -; v_call: TRBV7-9; cdr3_aa: CASSARTGGQDTQYF; cdr3_nt: TGTGCCAGCAGCGCTAGGACCGGGGGGCAAGATACGCAGTATTTT
j_call: TRBJ2-3; d_call: -; clone_size: -; v_call: TRBV11-1; cdr3_aa: CASSSAGRNTDTQYF; cdr3_nt: TGTGCCAGCAGCTCCGCCGGAAGGAACACAGATACGCAGTATTTT
j_call: TRBJ2-7; d_call: -; clone_size: few; v_call: TRBV19; cdr3_aa: CASTDRYEQYF; cdr3_nt: TGTGCCAGTACCGATCGCTACGAGCAGTACTTC
j_call: TRBJ2-7; d_call: TRBD1; clone_size: -; v_call: TRBV10-1; cdr3_aa: CASSERGQGRNEQYF; cdr3_nt: TGCGCCAGCAGTGAGCGGGGACAGGGACGGAACGAGCAGTACTTC
j_call: TRBJ2-1; d_call: -; clone_size: -; v_call: TRBV9; cdr3_aa: CASSVVLGNEQFF; cdr3_nt: TGTGCCAGCAGCGTAGTGTTGGGGAATGAGCAGTTCTTC
j_call: TRBJ1-3; d_call: -; clone_size: -; v_call: TRBV5-1; cdr3_aa: CASSGVEGNTIYF; cdr3_nt: TGCGCCAGCAGCGGCGTAGAGGGAAACACCATATATTTT
j_call: TRBJ2-1; d_call: -; clone_size: once; v_call: TRBV7-9; cdr3_aa: CASSSFNEQFF; cdr3_nt: TGTGCCAGCAGCTCCTTCAATGAGCAGTTCTTC
j_call: TRBJ1-2; d_call: TRBD1; clone_size: few; v_call: TRBV2; cdr3_aa: CASSAGTVDLGGYTF; cdr3_nt: TGTGCCAGCAGTGCCGGGACAGTTGATTTAGGAGGCTACACCTTC
j_call: TRBJ2-5; d_call: TRBD2; clone_size: -; v_call: TRBV5-6; cdr3_aa: CASSFGGSYQETQYF; cdr3_nt: TGTGCCAGCAGCTTTGGCGGGAGCTATCAAGAGACCCAGTACTTC
j_call: TRBJ1-1; d_call: -; clone_size: -; v_call: TRBV19; cdr3_aa: CASSVGGGGNTEAFF; cdr3_nt: TGTGCCAGTAGTGTTGGCGGTGGAGGGAACACTGAAGCTTTCTTT
j_call: TRBJ1-2; d_call: -; clone_size: -; v_call: TRBV6-5; cdr3_aa: CASSLGPDYGYTF; cdr3_nt: TGTGCCAGCAGTTTAGGGCCGGACTATGGCTACACCTTC
j_call: TRBJ2-1; d_call: -; clone_size: -; v_call: TRBV7-6; cdr3_aa: CASSLMGSEYNEQFF; cdr3_nt: TGTGCCAGCAGCTTAATGGGAAGCGAATACAATGAGCAGTTCTTC
j_call: TRBJ2-5; d_call: TRBD2; clone_size: -; v_call: TRBV7-7; cdr3_aa: CASSLGGTRGETQYF; cdr3_nt: TGTGCTAGCAGCTTAGGAGGGACTAGAGGGGAGACCCAGTACTTC
j_call: TRBJ2-1; d_call: -; clone_size: -; v_call: TRBV18; cdr3_aa: CASSPGPPGDEQFF; cdr3_nt: TGTGCCAGCTCACCGGGACCCCCCGGGGATGAGCAGTTCTTC
j_call: TRBJ1-5; d_call: TRBD1; clone_size: -; v_call: TRBV2; cdr3_aa: CASSREGASNQPQHF; cdr3_nt: TGTGCCAGCAGTAGGGAGGGGGCAAGCAATCAGCCCCAGCATTTT
j_call: TRBJ1-1; d_call: TRBD1; clone_size: -; v_call: TRBV13; cdr3_aa: CASSFTQGADEAFF; cdr3_nt: TGTGCCAGCAGCTTCACCCAGGGGGCTGATGAAGCTTTCTTT
j_call: TRBJ1-6; d_call: -; clone_size: -; v_call: TRBV6-5; cdr3_aa: CASSYNTGIDNSPLHF; cdr3_nt: TGTGCCAGCAGTTACAATACAGGGATAGATAATTCACCCCTCCACTTT
j_call: TRBJ2-5; d_call: -; clone_size: -; v_call: TRBV15; cdr3_aa: CATSRDFGEETQYF; cdr3_nt: TGTGCCACCAGCAGAGATTTTGGGGAAGAGACCCAGTACTTC
j_call: TRBJ2-1; d_call: -; clone_size: -; v_call: TRBV7-8; cdr3_aa: CASSLDNEQFF; cdr3_nt: TGTGCCAGCAGCTTGGACAATGAGCAGTTCTTC
j_call: TRBJ2-3; d_call: TRBD2; clone_size: -; v_call: TRBV5-4; cdr3_aa: CASGRAGGNGDTQYF; cdr3_nt: TGTGCCAGCGGCAGAGCGGGAGGGAACGGAGATACGCAGTATTTT
j_call: TRBJ2-1; d_call: TRBD2; clone_size: many; v_call: TRBV7-6; cdr3_aa: CASSPRLAGDDNEQFF; cdr3_nt: TGTGCCAGCAGCCCACGACTAGCGGGAGACGACAATGAGCAGTTCTTC
j_call: TRBJ1-2; d_call: TRBD1; clone_size: -; v_call: TRBV13; cdr3_aa: CASSLGGQGADYGYTF; cdr3_nt: TGTGCCAGCAGCTTAGGTGGTCAGGGGGCGGACTATGGCTACACCTTC
j_call: TRBJ2-7; d_call: -; clone_size: once; v_call: TRBV6-1; cdr3_aa: CASTTGQSYEQYF; cdr3_nt: TGTGCCAGTACTACCGGGCAGAGCTACGAGCAGTACTTC
j_call: TRBJ2-3; d_call: -; clone_size: -; v_call: TRBV12-5; cdr3_aa: CASASGVTDTQYF; cdr3_nt: TGTGCTAGTGCTTCCGGAGTCACAGATACGCAGTATTTT
j_call: TRBJ1-5; d_call: -; clone_size: -; v_call: TRBV18; cdr3_aa: CASSPIGIKPQHF; cdr3_nt: TGTGCCAGCTCACCTATAGGGATTAAGCCCCAGCATTTT
j_call: TRBJ1-1; d_call: -; clone_size: once; v_call: TRBV28; cdr3_aa: CASSSGSSGVGEAFF; cdr3_nt: TGTGCCAGCAGTTCAGGCAGTTCGGGAGTCGGTGAAGCTTTCTTT
j_call: TRBJ2-4; d_call: TRBD2; clone_size: once; v_call: TRBV6-1; cdr3_aa: CASIPGGKNIQYF; cdr3_nt: TGTGCCAGCATCCCGGGGGGTAAAAACATTCAGTACTTC
j_call: TRBJ2-1; d_call: TRBD1; clone_size: -; v_call: TRBV27; cdr3_aa: CASSFQGQPNEQFF; cdr3_nt: TGTGCCAGCAGTTTCCAGGGACAGCCCAATGAGCAGTTCTTC
j_call: TRBJ1-5; d_call: -; clone_size: -; v_call: TRBV9; cdr3_aa: CASSVVGQPQHF; cdr3_nt: TGTGCCAGCAGCGTAGTTGGTCAGCCCCAGCATTTT
j_call: TRBJ2-3; d_call: -; clone_size: -; v_call: TRBV25-1; cdr3_aa: CASSGYGGRDTQYF; cdr3_nt: TGTGCCAGCAGTGGATATGGGGGGAGAGATACGCAGTATTTT
j_call: TRBJ2-7; d_call: -; clone_size: -; v_call: TRBV6-5; cdr3_aa: CASSFQRINYEQYF; cdr3_nt: TGTGCCAGCAGTTTCCAACGGATCAACTACGAGCAGTACTTC
j_call: TRBJ2-7; d_call: -; clone_size: -; v_call: TRBV2; cdr3_aa: CASTPLRGEQYF; cdr3_nt: TGTGCCAGCACTCCGCTTAGAGGCGAGCAGTACTTC
j_call: TRBJ1-3; d_call: -; clone_size: -; v_call: TRBV7-9; cdr3_aa: CASSSSKWGENSGNTIYF; cdr3_nt: TGTGCCAGCAGCTCCTCCAAGTGGGGGGAAAACTCTGGAAACACCATATATTTT
j_call: TRBJ1-3; d_call: -; clone_size: -; v_call: TRBV5-1; cdr3_aa: CASSWGAQGGNTIYF; cdr3_nt: TGCGCCAGCAGCTGGGGGGCACAGGGAGGAAACACCATATATTTT
j_call: TRBJ1-1; d_call: -; clone_size: -; v_call: TRBV9; cdr3_aa: CASSSPGRARAFF; cdr3_nt: TGTGCCAGCAGCTCCCCCGGCAGGGCCCGGGCTTTCTTT
j_call: TRBJ2-2; d_call: -; clone_size: -; v_call: TRBV21-1; cdr3_aa: CASSKVGTGGIVGELFF; cdr3_nt: TGTGCCAGCAGCAAAGTCGGGACAGGGGGTATTGTCGGGGAGCTGTTTTTT